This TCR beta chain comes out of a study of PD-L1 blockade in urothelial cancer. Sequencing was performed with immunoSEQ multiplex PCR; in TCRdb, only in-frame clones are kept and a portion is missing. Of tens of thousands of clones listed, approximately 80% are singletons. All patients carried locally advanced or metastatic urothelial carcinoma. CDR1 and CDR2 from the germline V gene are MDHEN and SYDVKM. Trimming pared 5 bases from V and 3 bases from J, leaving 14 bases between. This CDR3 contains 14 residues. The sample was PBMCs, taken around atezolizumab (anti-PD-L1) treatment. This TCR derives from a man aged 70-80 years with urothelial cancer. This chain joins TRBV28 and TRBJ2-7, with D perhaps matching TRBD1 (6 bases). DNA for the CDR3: TGTGCCAGCAGTCCCGGAACAGGGAGCTACGAGCAGTACTTC. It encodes CASSPGTGSYEQYF.